This T cell receptor beta chain originates from a study of T cells in Graves' hyperthyroidism and ophthalmopathy. This clonotype was seen ten or more times. This sample holds PBMCs from roughly 10 ml fresh peripheral blood. Amplification yielded TCR beta CDR3 regions, with RNA transcripts as the source. The study used the HTBI primer set for a first-round RT-PCR of the TCR CDR3. TCRdb re-derived calls from the multiplex PCR reads in MiXCR, one entry per CDR3 protein. Of 350,000 to 400,000 distinct CDR3 sequences listed, about 18% were seen once; the top ten hold around 3.6%. The length of the CDR3 is 15 residues. Germline V CDR1 and CDR2: LNHNV, YYDKDF (reference sequence). V was trimmed by 0 bases and J by 0 bases, leaving 9 bases between them.

The gene calls are TRBV15 and TRBJ2-7; tentatively, D is TRBD1 (5 bases). Source material: blood. The sequence was collected from a woman between 18 and 29 years old with Graves' hyperthyroidism. The CDR3 spells CATSRDDSNSYEQYF. The CDR3 DNA is TGTGCCACCAGCAGAGACGACAGCAACTCCTACGAGCAGTACTTC. Full variable domain (missing parts from reference TRBV15 and TRBJ2-7): DAMVIQNPRYQVTQFGKPVTLSCSQTLNHNVMYWYQQKSSQAPKLLFHYYDKDFNNEADTPDNFQSRRPNTSFCFLDIRSPGLGDTAMYLCATSRDDSNSYEQYFGPGTRLTVT.